The table lists the clone carrying this T cell receptor (beta chain) with many counts. The data originate from a study of identical twins. Germline V gene lookup returns CDR1 LGHNA and CDR2 YNFKEQ. The V end lost 0 bases, the J end lost 7 bases, and 10 bases lay between the germline ends. The CDR3 sequence is 14 residues long. Each CDR3 protein is one row after TCRdb ran MiXCR on the 5' RACE reads. Among around 250,000 distinct CDR3 sequences listed, 12% were seen once. This sample also appeared in a second study, on yellow fever vaccine responses in identical twins.

This sequence joins TRBV4-2 and TRBJ2-1; no clear D. The sample taken for sequencing was memory (CD45RO+) T cells sorted from blood. The receptor's source is a woman aged 18-29 years in good health. The CDR3 spells CASSQEGSPNEQFF. DNA of the CDR3: TGTGCCAGCAGCCAAGAGGGTAGCCCGAATGAGCAGTTCTTC.